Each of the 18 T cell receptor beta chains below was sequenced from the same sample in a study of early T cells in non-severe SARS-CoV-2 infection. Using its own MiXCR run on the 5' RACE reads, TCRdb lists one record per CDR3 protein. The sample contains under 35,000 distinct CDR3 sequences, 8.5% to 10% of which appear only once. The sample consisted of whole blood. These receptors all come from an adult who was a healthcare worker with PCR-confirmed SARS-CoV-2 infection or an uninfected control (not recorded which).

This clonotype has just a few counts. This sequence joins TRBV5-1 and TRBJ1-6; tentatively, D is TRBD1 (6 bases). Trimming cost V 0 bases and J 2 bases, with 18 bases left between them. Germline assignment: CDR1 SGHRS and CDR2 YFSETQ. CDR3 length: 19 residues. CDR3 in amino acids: CASSLDADTGIAYNSPLHF. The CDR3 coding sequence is TGCGCCAGCAGCTTGGATGCGGACACAGGGATAGCCTATAATTCACCCCTCCACTTT.

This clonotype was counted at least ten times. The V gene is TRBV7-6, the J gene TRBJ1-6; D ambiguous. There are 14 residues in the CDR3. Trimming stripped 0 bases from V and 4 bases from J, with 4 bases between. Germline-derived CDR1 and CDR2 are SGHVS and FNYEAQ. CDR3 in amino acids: CASSLASYNSPLHF. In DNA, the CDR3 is TGTGCCAGCAGCTTAGCGTCGTATAATTCACCCCTCCACTTT.

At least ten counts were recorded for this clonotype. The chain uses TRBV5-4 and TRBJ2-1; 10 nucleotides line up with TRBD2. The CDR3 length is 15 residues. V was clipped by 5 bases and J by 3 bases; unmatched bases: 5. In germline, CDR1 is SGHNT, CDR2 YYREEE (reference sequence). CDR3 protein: CASRSSGGNYNEQFF. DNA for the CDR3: TGTGCCAGCAGATCTAGCGGGGGAAACTACAATGAGCAGTTCTTC.

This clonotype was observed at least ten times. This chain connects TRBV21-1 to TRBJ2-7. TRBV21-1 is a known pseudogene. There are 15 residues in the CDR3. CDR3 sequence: CASSNDSYPTYEQYF. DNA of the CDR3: TGTGCCAGCAGCAATGATTCCTACCCCACCTACGAGCAGTACTTC.

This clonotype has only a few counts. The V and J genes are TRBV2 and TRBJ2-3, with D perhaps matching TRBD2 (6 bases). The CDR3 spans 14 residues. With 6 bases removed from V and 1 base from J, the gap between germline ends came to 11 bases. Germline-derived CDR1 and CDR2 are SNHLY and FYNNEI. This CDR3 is CASSHRLGTDTQYF. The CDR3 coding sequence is TGTGCCAGCAGCCACCGACTAGGCACAGATACGCAGTATTTT.

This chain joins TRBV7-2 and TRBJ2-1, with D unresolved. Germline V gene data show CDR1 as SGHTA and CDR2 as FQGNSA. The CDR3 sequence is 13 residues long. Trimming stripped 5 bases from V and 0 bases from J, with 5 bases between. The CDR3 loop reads CASSPSSYNEQFF. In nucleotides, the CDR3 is TGTGCCAGCAGCCCCAGCTCCTACAATGAGCAGTTCTTC. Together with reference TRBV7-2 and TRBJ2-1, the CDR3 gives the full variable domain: GAGVSQSPSNKVTEKGKDVELRCDPISGHTALYWYRQSLGQGLEFLIYFQGNSAPDKSGLPSDRFSAERTGGSVSTLTIQRTQQEDSAVYLCASSPSSYNEQFFGPGTRLTVL.

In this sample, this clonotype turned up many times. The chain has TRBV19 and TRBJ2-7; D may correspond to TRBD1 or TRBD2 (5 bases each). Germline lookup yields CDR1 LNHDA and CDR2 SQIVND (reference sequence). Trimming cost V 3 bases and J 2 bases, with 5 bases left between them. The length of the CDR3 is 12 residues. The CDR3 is CASSMGAYEQYF. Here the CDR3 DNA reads TGTGCCAGTAGTATGGGGGCCTACGAGCAGTACTTC.

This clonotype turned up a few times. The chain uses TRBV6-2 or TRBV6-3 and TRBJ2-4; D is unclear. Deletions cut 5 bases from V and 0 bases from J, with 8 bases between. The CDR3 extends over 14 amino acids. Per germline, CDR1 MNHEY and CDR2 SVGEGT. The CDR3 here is CASSASVAKNIQYF. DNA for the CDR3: TGTGCCAGCAGTGCATCGGTAGCCAAAAACATTCAGTACTTC.

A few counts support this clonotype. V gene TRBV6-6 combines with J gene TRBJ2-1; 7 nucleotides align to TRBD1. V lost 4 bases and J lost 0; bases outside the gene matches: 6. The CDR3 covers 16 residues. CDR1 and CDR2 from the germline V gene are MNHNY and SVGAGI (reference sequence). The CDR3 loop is CASSFPTGSSYNEQFF. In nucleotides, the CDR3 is TGTGCCAGCAGTTTTCCGACAGGGAGCTCCTACAATGAGCAGTTCTTC.

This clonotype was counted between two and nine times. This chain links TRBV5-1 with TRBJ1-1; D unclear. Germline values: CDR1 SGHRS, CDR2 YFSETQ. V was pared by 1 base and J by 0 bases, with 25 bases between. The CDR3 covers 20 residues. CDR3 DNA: TGCGCCAGCAGCTTGTCTTCGCCGGATTACTACCCCTTGATGAACACTGAAGCTTTCTTT. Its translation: CASSLSSPDYYPLMNTEAFF.

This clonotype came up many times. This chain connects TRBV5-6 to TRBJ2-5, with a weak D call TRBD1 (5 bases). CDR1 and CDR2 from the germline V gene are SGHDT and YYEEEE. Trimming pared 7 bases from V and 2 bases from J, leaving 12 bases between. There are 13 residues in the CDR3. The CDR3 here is CASLTANQETQYF. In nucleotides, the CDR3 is TGTGCCAGCCTGACAGCCAATCAAGAGACCCAGTACTTC.

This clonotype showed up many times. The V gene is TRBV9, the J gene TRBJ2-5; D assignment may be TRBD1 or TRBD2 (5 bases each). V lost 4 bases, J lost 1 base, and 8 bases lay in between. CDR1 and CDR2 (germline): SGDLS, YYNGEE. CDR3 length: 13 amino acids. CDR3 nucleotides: TGTGCCAGCAGCACCGGGACCCAAGAGACCCAGTACTTC. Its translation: CASSTGTQETQYF.

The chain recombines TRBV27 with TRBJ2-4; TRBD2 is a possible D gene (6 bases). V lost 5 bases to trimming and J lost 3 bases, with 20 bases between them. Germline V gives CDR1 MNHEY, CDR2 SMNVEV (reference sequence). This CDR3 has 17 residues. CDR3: CASSPEPGPGDKNIQYF. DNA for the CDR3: TGTGCCAGCAGTCCGGAGCCGGGCCCGGGGGACAAAAACATTCAGTACTTC.

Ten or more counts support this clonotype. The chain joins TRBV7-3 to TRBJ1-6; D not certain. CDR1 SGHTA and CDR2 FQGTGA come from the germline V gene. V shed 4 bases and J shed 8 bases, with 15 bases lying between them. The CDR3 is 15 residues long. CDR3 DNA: TGTGCCAGCAGCTGTCGGACCCGATGCGATTCACCCCTCCACTTT. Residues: CASSCRTRCDSPLHF.

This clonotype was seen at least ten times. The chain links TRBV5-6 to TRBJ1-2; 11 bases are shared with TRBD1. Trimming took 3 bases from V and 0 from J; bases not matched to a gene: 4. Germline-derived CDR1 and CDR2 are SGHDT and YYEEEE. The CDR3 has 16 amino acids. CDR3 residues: CASSSGTGGTNYGYTF. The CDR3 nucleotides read TGTGCCAGCAGCTCCGGGACAGGGGGTACTAACTATGGCTACACCTTC.

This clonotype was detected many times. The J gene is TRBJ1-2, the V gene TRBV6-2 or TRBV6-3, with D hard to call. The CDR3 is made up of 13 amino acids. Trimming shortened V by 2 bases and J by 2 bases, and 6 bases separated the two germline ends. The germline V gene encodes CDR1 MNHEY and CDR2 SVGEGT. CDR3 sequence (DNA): TGTGCCAGCAGTTACAACGGGAACTATGGCTACACCTTC. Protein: CASSYNGNYGYTF.

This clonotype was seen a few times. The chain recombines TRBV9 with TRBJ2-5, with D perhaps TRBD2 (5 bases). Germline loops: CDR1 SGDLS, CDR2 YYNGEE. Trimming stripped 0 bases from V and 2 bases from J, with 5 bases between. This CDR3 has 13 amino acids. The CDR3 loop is CASSVAGQETQYF. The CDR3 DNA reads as TGTGCCAGCAGCGTAGCGGGGCAAGAGACCCAGTACTTC.

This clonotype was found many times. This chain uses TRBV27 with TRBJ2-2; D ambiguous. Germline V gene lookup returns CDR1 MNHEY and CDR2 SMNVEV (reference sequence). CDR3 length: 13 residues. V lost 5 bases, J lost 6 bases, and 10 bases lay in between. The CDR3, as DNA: TGTGCCAGCAGTGGGCTCCAGCCCGGGGAGCTGTTTTTT. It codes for CASSGLQPGELFF.